A single sample gave rise to the 30 T cell receptor beta chains below, sequenced in a study of identical twins. TCRdb recomputed calls from the 5' RACE reads with MiXCR, one row per CDR3 protein. The sample consists of over 200,000 distinct CDR3 sequences, about 6.7% of them appearing once. These same data were also listed under a study on T cells expressing NK-cell markers.

The sample consisted of CD8+ T cells sorted from blood. Every receptor here comes from a woman aged 18-29 years in good health.

This clonotype was counted ten times or more. The chain is built from TRBV11-2 and TRBJ2-1; tentatively, D is TRBD2 (5 bases). The V gene lost 5 bases and the J gene lost 4 bases, with 18 bases spanning the gap. Germline CDR1 and CDR2: SGHAT and FQNNGV. CDR3 size: 16 residues. CDR3 sequence (DNA): TGTGCCAGCAGCGGGAGTCCCGATGCAGATTACAATGAGCAGTTCTTC. As protein: CASSGSPDADYNEQFF. Complete variable domain (other parts from reference TRBV11-2 and TRBJ2-1): EAGVAQSPRYKIIEKRQSVAFWCNPISGHATLYWYQQILGQGPKLLIQFQNNGVVDDSQLPKDRFSAERLKGVDSTLKIQPAKLEDSAVYLCASSGSPDADYNEQFFGPGTRLTVL.

The V call is TRBV6-1, the J call TRBJ2-1; TRBD2 matches at 9 bases. This CDR3 is 16 amino acids long. From germline, CDR1 is MNHNS and CDR2 SASEGT. The ends lost 6 bases at V and 4 bases at J; junction bases unmatched: 10. The CDR3 loop is CASSTDLAGIYNEQFF. The CDR3 DNA reads as TGTGCCAGCAGCACCGACCTAGCGGGAATATACAATGAGCAGTTCTTC.

The table lists this clonotype with a few counts. At one end, the junction sequence differs from germline, possibly due to a read error. V gene TRBV20-1 combines with J gene TRBJ2-1; D is ambiguous. Germline loops: CDR1 DFQATT, CDR2 SNEGSKA (reference sequence). CDR3 length: 9 residues. CDR3 sequence: CSAKDPHIF. The CDR3 DNA reads as TGCAGTGCGAAGGACCCGCACATCTTC.

This clonotype was seen repeatedly, ten times or more. The gene calls are TRBV20-1 and TRBJ2-7; tentatively, D is TRBD1 or TRBD2 (6 bases each). The CDR3 extends over 15 amino acids. V shed 3 bases and J shed 2 bases, with 17 bases lying between them. CDR1 and CDR2 from the germline V gene are DFQATT and SNEGSKA (reference sequence). For the CDR3, the DNA is TGCAGTGCTAGGCGTACCGAGGGGGGAGCCTACGAGCAGTACTTC. Amino acids: CSARRTEGGAYEQYF.

The CDR3 DNA reads TGTGCCAGCAGTAATCCGGGACAGGGGGACTATGAGCAGTTCTTC. Translated: CASSNPGQGDYEQFF. V is TRBV6-1 and J is TRBJ2-1; TRBD1 aligns across 11 bases. The V gene end was trimmed by 5 bases and the J gene end by 8 bases; junction bases not matched to a gene: 8. CDR1 is MNHNS and CDR2 is SASEGT in the germline V gene. The length of the CDR3 is 15 residues.

This clonotype was found a few times. The V gene is TRBV5-6, the J gene TRBJ2-1; the D gene is possibly TRBD1 (8 bases). Trimming left V 4 bases short and J 6 bases short, with 20 bases between. This CDR3 spans 16 amino acids. The V gene's germline CDR1 is SGHDT and CDR2 YYEEEE. CDR3: CASSPIGGTGRNEQFF. CDR3 DNA: TGTGCCAGCAGCCCAATCGGGGGGACAGGTCGCAATGAGCAGTTCTTC.

The chain couples TRBV15 to TRBJ1-1; D might be TRBD1 (5 bases). The germline gives CDR1 LNHNV, CDR2 YYDKDF (reference sequence). V lost 8 bases and J lost 4, with 11 bases in between. CDR3 length equals 12 residues. The DNA for the CDR3 is TGTGCCACCGCCTGGGACCGCACTGAAGCTTTCTTT. Translation gives CATAWDRTEAFF. Full variable domain (remainder filled in from reference TRBV15 and TRBJ1-1): DAMVIQNPRYQVTQFGKPVTLSCSQTLNHNVMYWYQQKSSQAPKLLFHYYDKDFNNEADTPDNFQSRRPNTSFCFLDIRSPGLGDTAMYLCATAWDRTEAFFGQGTRLTVV.

The chain has TRBV5-6 and TRBJ2-1; tentatively, D is TRBD1 (6 bases). The germline gives CDR1 SGHDT, CDR2 YYEEEE. V was clipped by 4 bases and J by 4 bases, with 9 bases between them. CDR3 length: 13 amino acids. CDR3 sequence (DNA): TGTGCCAGCAGCACGGACAGTTACAATGAGCAGTTCTTC. This codes for CASSTDSYNEQFF.

This clonotype appeared a few times. The rearrangement joins TRBV5-6 to TRBJ2-1; 7 bases map to TRBD1. Germline V CDR1 and CDR2: SGHDT, YYEEEE. The CDR3 contains 15 residues. After removal of 1 base from V and 5 bases from J, the junction contained 6 bases not matched to a gene. The CDR3 here is CASSLFRDRDNEQFF. In nucleotides, the CDR3 is TGTGCCAGCAGCTTGTTTAGGGACAGAGACAATGAGCAGTTCTTC.

This clonotype was recorded many times. The chain is built from TRBV30 and TRBJ2-1; D uncertain. Trimming stripped 4 bases from V and 6 bases from J, with 7 bases between. This CDR3 is 11 amino acids long. Germline CDR1 is GTSNPN and CDR2 is SVGIG (reference sequence). The CDR3 nucleotides read TGTGCCTGGAATTTGTTCAATGAGCAGTTCTTC. It encodes CAWNLFNEQFF.

V usage is TRBV10-3 and J usage is TRBJ2-1; D possibly corresponds to TRBD2 (5 bases). The ends were cut back, 7 bases at V and 2 bases at J, with 18 bases in the middle. Germline loops: CDR1 ENHRY, CDR2 SYGVKD. This CDR3 has 16 amino acids. The CDR3 sequence: CAINLGGDSPYNEQFF. The CDR3 DNA follows: TGTGCCATCAATCTTGGAGGAGACTCCCCCTACAATGAGCAGTTCTTC.

In this sample, this clonotype turned up many times. A junction end diverges from the germline sequence, so it may reflect a read error. This chain joins TRBV12-3 or TRBV12-4 and TRBJ2-7, with TRBD2 matching 10 bases. The CDR3 sequence is 14 residues long. As DNA, the CDR3 is TGTGCCAGCAATTTAGCGGGAGGCGTCGACGAGCAGTACTTC. Amino acids: CASNLAGGVDEQYF.

The sample holds a few counts of this clonotype. The rearrangement joins TRBV20-1 to TRBJ2-1, with D perhaps matching TRBD2 (5 bases). Trimming shortened V by 0 bases and J by 0 bases, and 18 bases separated the two germline ends. The CDR3 is made up of 18 amino acids. Germline values: CDR1 DFQATT, CDR2 SNEGSKA (reference sequence). CDR3 protein: CSARDLSGGPRSYNEQFF. CDR3 sequence (DNA): TGCAGTGCTAGAGATCTAAGCGGTGGACCTCGCTCCTACAATGAGCAGTTCTTC.

This clonotype was detected a few times. V usage is TRBV6-2 or TRBV6-3 and J usage is TRBJ1-1; no firm D call. Germline V gene sequence: CDR1 MNHEY, CDR2 SVGEGT. CDR3 size: 14 residues. V gave up 5 bases and J gave up 3 bases, with 13 bases separating them. For the CDR3, the DNA is TGTGCCAGCAGTACCACACCAGGCTACACTGAAGCTTTCTTT. Translation gives CASSTTPGYTEAFF.

This clonotype showed up many times. The chain employs TRBV5-1 and TRBJ2-7; D is unclear. Deletions cut 8 bases from V and 2 bases from J, with 11 bases between. The length of the CDR3 is 12 residues. The V gene's germline CDR1 is SGHRS and CDR2 YFSETQ. CDR3 coding DNA: TGCGCCAGTCACAGTCACCCCTACGAGCAGTACTTC. Encoded protein: CASHSHPYEQYF.

This clonotype was detected a few times. This chain connects TRBV5-6 to TRBJ1-1; D unclear. This CDR3 comprises 13 residues. V was trimmed by 5 bases and J by 1 base, leaving 9 bases between them. Germline lookup yields CDR1 SGHDT and CDR2 YYEEEE. The CDR3 region has the DNA TGTGCCAGCAGTACGAACGAGAACACTGAAGCTTTCTTT. It codes for CASSTNENTEAFF. Filled out from reference TRBV5-6 and TRBJ1-1, the complete variable domain reads DAGVTQSPTHLIKTRGQQVTLRCSPKSGHDTVSWYQQALGQGPQFIFQYYEEEERQRGNFPDRFSGHQFPNYSSELNVNALLLGDSALYLCASSTNENTEAFFGQGTRLTVV.

This clonotype was observed a handful of times. The genes are TRBV6-2 or TRBV6-3 and TRBJ2-7; 8 nucleotides match TRBD1. The CDR3 has 13 amino acids. Germline V gene sequence: CDR1 MNHEY, CDR2 SVGEGT. The trim removed 10 bases at V and 7 bases at J, leaving 12 bases unmatched. CDR3 region: CATSGTGGVEQYF. CDR3 nucleotides: TGTGCCACCTCCGGGACAGGTGGGGTTGAGCAGTACTTC.

At least ten counts were recorded for this clonotype. V usage is TRBV29-1 and J usage is TRBJ2-2; D is perhaps TRBD1 or TRBD2 (5 bases each). Germline V lookup: CDR1 SQVTM, CDR2 ANQGSEA. CDR3 length: 13 amino acids. Trimming left V 7 bases short and J 2 bases short, with 11 bases between. The chain's CDR3 is CSAWDGNTGELFF. The CDR3, as DNA: TGCAGCGCCTGGGACGGAAACACCGGGGAGCTGTTTTTT.

This clonotype has a handful of counts. V gene TRBV27 combines with J gene TRBJ1-5; D is undetermined. The ends were cut back, 6 bases at V and 5 bases at J, with 11 bases in the middle. Germline-derived CDR1 and CDR2 are MNHEY and SMNVEV (reference sequence). The CDR3 runs 13 residues. The CDR3 DNA is TGTGCCAGCAGCCGCTGGAATTATCAGCCCCAGCATTTT. Translating it yields CASSRWNYQPQHF.

The chain employs TRBV24-1 and TRBJ2-1; TRBD2 aligns across 7 bases. V dropped 1 base and J dropped 10; count of bases not matched to a gene: 3. The germline V gene has CDR1 KGHDR and CDR2 SFDVKD. The CDR3 covers 13 residues. The CDR3 protein is CATSDFSGPEQFF. In DNA, the CDR3 is TGTGCCACCAGTGATTTTAGCGGGCCCGAGCAGTTCTTC.

This rearrangement joins TRBV7-6 to TRBJ2-1; 9 bases match TRBD2. With V trimmed by 4 bases and J by 4 bases, 8 bases remained unmatched. Per the germline V gene, CDR1 is SGHVS and CDR2 is FNYEAQ. The CDR3 spans 16 residues. CDR3 nucleotide sequence: TGTGCCAGCAGCTCGATTGGACTAGCGAATTACAATGAGCAGTTCTTC. Protein: CASSSIGLANYNEQFF. The full variable domain, with the rest looked up from reference TRBV7-6 and TRBJ2-1, is GAGVSQSPRYKVTKRGQDVALRCDPISGHVSLYWYRQALGQGPEFLTYFNYEAQQDKSGLPNDRFSAERPEGSISTLTIQRTEQRDSAMYRCASSSIGLANYNEQFFGPGTRLTVL.

This clonotype showed up many times. The J gene is TRBJ2-1, the V gene TRBV11-1, with 9 bases aligning to TRBD2. The CDR3 consists of 19 residues. Germline values: CDR1 SGHAT, CDR2 FQDESV (reference sequence). The ends lost 5 bases at V and 0 bases at J; junction bases unmatched: 14. For the CDR3, the DNA is TGTGCCAGCAGCCCAGTGGTGATAGCGGGGGTCTTCTCCTACAATGAGCAGTTCTTC. Its translation is CASSPVVIAGVFSYNEQFF. Combining the CDR3 with reference TRBV11-1 and TRBJ2-1 gives the whole variable domain EAEVAQSPRYKITEKSQAVAFWCDPISGHATLYWYRQILGQGPELLVQFQDESVVDDSQLPKDRFSAERLKGVDSTLKIQPAELGDSAMYLCASSPVVIAGVFSYNEQFFGPGTRLTVL.

Ten or more counts support this clonotype. This rearrangement joins TRBV6-4 to TRBJ2-3; TRBD2 agrees at 9 bases. V lost 4 bases to trimming and J lost 4 bases; unmatched junction nucleotides: 6. The CDR3 is 15 residues long. Looked up from germline, CDR1 is MRHNA and CDR2 is SNTAGT. As DNA, the CDR3 is TGTGCCAGCAGTGTTGGCGGGGGGGCGTCAGATACGCAGTATTTT. Translated: CASSVGGGASDTQYF.

This clonotype was seen repeatedly, ten times or more. This rearrangement joins TRBV7-9 to TRBJ2-3; TRBD1 matches at 7 bases. Germline V CDR1 and CDR2: SEHNR, FQNEAQ (reference sequence). This CDR3 has 15 amino acids. Trimming cost V 4 bases and J 2 bases; bases outside gene matches: 6. Here the CDR3 reads CASSSSRGNTDTQYF. The CDR3 coding sequence is TGTGCCAGCAGCTCGAGCAGGGGGAACACAGATACGCAGTATTTT. Variable domain in full (rest from reference TRBV7-9 and TRBJ2-3): DTGVSQNPRHKITKRGQNVTFRCDPISEHNRLYWYRQTLGQGPEFLTYFQNEAQLEKSRLLSDRFSAERPKGSFSTLEIQRTEQGDSAMYLCASSSSRGNTDTQYFGPGTRLTVL.

The CDR3 DNA is TGTGCCAGCAGAGGAGCAGGGCAGTTCTTC. It specifies CASRGAGQFF. The chain links TRBV2 to TRBJ2-1; D gene ambiguous. Germline assignment: CDR1 SNHLY and CDR2 FYNNEI. V lost 6 bases and J 12 bases, leaving 9 bases between the germline ends. The CDR3 runs 10 residues.

The chain carries TRBV25-1 and TRBJ1-2; D remains unclear. V was shortened by 5 bases and J by 13 bases, with 14 bases between the two germline ends. CDR1 and CDR2 from the germline V gene are MGHDK and SYGVNS. The CDR3 is 11 amino acids. CDR3 in amino acids: CASSPDSRFTF. In DNA form, the CDR3 reads TGTGCCAGCAGTCCGGACTCTCGGTTCACCTTC.

The chain employs TRBV9 and TRBJ1-2; possibly TRBD1 for D (6 bases). The CDR3 runs 15 residues. Trimming shortened V by 0 bases and J by 8 bases, and 17 bases separated the two germline ends. CDR1 and CDR2 (germline): SGDLS, YYNGEE. CDR3 residues: CASSVDPENRDGYTF. Here the CDR3 DNA reads TGTGCCAGCAGCGTAGACCCTGAGAACAGGGACGGCTACACCTTC.

The chain combines TRBV9 with TRBJ2-2, with 8 bases lining up with TRBD2. Germline loops: CDR1 SGDLS, CDR2 YYNGEE. V lost 0 bases to trimming and J lost 0 bases; unmatched junction nucleotides: 7. The CDR3 has 18 residues. This CDR3 reads CASSVATGGLPNTGELFF. In DNA, the CDR3 is TGTGCCAGCAGCGTAGCTACGGGGGGGCTACCGAACACCGGGGAGCTGTTTTTT.

The sample holds a few counts of this clonotype. The V call is TRBV7-9, the J call TRBJ2-7; D ambiguous. V was pared by 1 base and J by 6 bases, with 16 bases between. The germline V gene has CDR1 SEHNR and CDR2 FQNEAQ (reference sequence). The CDR3 consists of 15 residues. This CDR3 reads CASSLGAGLTTEQYF. CDR3 bases: TGTGCCAGCAGCTTAGGGGCAGGTCTAACGACCGAGCAGTACTTC.

This clonotype was seen repeatedly, ten times or more. The rearrangement links TRBV4-3 to TRBJ2-1; D remains ambiguous. CDR1 is LGHNA, CDR2 YSLEER, per germline. The CDR3 covers 17 residues. V lost 0 bases and J lost 0, with 12 bases in between. CDR3 region: CASSQEVGLSSYNEQFF. CDR3 coding DNA: TGCGCCAGCAGCCAAGAGGTAGGGCTATCCTCCTACAATGAGCAGTTCTTC.